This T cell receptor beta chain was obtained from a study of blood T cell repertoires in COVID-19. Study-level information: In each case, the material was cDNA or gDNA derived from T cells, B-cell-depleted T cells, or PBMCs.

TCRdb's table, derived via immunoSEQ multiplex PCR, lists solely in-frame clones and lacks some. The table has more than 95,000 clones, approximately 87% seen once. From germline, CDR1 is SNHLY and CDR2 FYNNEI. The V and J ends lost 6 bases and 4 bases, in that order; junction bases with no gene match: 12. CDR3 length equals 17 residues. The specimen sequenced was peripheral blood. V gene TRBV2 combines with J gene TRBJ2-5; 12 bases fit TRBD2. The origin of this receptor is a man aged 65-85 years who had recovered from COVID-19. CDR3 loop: CASRTGLAGTQRETQYF. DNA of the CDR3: TGTGCCAGCAGGACCGGACTAGCGGGGACCCAAAGAGAGACCCAGTACTTC.